Here is one T cell receptor beta chain with its context. Its ends do not fully match the called genes, so a read error is possible. The CDR3 extends over 17 amino acids. Per germline, CDR1 MGHRA and CDR2 YSYEKL. This sample is drawn from a study of blood T cells in healthy people across ages. The second PCR ran about 6 to 11 cycles with a sample-barcoded 5' primer and J-beta primers. One entry per CDR3 protein results from TCRdb running MiXCR on the 5' RACE reads. The sample carries around 1,500,000 distinct CDR3 sequences, 28% recorded once. PBMCs were isolated at a quantity of at least 7 million per sample.

The receptor was isolated from a young woman in good health. Sequencing was done on a sample of blood. This sequence joins TRBV4-1 and TRBJ2-1; 10 positions match TRBD2. The CDR3 sequence is CASSPSGRTSGHNDQFF. The CDR3 DNA reads TGCGCCAGCAGCCCCTCAGGGCGGACTAGCGGTCACAATGATCAGTTCTTC.